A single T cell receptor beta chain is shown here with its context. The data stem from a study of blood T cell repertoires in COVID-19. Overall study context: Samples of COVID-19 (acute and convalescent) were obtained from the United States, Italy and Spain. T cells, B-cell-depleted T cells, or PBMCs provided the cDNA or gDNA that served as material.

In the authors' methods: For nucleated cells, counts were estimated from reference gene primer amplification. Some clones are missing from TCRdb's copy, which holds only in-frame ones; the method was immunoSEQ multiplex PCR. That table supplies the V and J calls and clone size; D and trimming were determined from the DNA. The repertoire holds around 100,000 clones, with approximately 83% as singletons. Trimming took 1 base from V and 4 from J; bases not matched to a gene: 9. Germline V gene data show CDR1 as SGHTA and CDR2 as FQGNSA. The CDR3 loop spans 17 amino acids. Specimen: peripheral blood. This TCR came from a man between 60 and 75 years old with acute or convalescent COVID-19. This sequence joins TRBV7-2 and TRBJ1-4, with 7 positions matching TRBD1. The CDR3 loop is CASSLGLTGRGNEKLFF. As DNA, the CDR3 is TGTGCCAGCAGCTTAGGACTGACAGGGCGGGGTAATGAAAAACTGTTTTTT.